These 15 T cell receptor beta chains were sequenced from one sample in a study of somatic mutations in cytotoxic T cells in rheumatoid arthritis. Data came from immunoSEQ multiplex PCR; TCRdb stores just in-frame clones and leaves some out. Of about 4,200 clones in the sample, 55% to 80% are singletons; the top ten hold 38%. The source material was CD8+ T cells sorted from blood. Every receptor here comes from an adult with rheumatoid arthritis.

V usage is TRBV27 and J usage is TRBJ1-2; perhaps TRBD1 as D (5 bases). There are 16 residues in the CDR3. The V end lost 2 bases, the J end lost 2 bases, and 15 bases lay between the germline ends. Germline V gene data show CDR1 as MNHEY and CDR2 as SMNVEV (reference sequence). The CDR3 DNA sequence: TGTGCCAGCAGTTTACACCCGGACGGGGGGAACTATGGCTACACCTTC. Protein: CASSLHPDGGNYGYTF.

The CDR3 DNA reads as TGTGCCAGCACCCCCGGGACAGGGGACTTCTACGAGCAGTACTTC. Translation: CASTPGTGDFYEQYF. V gene TRBV9 combines with J gene TRBJ2-7; 10 nucleotides line up with TRBD1. Germline CDR1 SGDLS, CDR2 YYNGEE. The V segment lost 6 bases and the J segment 3 bases; nucleotides outside the gene matches: 9. This CDR3 is built from 15 residues. The full variable domain, rest sourced from reference TRBV9 and TRBJ2-7, is DSGVTQTPKHLITATGQRVTLRCSPRSGDLSVYWYQQSLDQGLQFLIQYYNGEERAKGNILERFSAQQFPDLHSELNLSSLELGDSALYFCASTPGTGDFYEQYFGPGTRLTVT.

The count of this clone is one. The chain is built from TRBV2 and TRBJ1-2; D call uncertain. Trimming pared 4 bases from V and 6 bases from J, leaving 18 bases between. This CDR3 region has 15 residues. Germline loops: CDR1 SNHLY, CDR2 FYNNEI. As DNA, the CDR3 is TGTGCCAGCAGTGGTCACAGCCCCTTAAAGGATGGCTACACCTTC. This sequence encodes CASSGHSPLKDGYTF.

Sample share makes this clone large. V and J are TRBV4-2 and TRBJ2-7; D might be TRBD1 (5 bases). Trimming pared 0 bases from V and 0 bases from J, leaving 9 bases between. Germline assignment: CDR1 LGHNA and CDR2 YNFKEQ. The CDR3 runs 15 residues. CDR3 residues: CASSQEPDNSYEQYF. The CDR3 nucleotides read TGTGCCAGCAGCCAAGAACCGGACAACTCCTACGAGCAGTACTTC.

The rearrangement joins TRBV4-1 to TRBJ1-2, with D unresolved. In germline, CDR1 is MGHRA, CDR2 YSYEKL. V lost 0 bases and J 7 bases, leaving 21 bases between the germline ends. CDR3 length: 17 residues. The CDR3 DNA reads TGCGCCAGCAGCCAAGACCTGGGCCGAGGGCTCGGTTTTGGCTACACCTTC. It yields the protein CASSQDLGRGLGFGYTF.

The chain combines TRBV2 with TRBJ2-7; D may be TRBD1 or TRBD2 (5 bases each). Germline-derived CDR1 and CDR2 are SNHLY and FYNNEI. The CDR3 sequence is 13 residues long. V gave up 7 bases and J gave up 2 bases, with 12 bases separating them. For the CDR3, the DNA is TGTGCCAGCAAGGGACCGGAACCCTACGAGCAGTACTTC. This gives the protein CASKGPEPYEQYF.

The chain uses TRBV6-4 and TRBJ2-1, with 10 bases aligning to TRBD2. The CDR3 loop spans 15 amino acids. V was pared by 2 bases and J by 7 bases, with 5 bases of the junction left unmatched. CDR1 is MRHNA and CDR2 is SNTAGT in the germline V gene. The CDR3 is CASSDGFSGGNEQFF. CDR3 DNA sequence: TGTGCCAGCAGTGACGGTTTTAGCGGGGGGAATGAGCAGTTCTTC.

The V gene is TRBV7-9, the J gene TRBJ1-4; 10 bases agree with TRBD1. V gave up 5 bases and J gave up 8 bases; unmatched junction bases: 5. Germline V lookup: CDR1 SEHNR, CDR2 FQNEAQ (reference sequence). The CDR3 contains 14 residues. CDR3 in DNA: TGTGCCAGCAGCCACCGGGACAGGGGAGAAAAACTGTTTTTT. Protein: CASSHRDRGEKLFF.

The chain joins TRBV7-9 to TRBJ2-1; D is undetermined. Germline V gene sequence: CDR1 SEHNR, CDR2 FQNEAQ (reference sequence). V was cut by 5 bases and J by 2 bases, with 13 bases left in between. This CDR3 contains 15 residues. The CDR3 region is CASSPFLGTYNEQFF. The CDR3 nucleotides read TGTGCCAGCAGCCCCTTCCTGGGGACCTACAATGAGCAGTTCTTC.

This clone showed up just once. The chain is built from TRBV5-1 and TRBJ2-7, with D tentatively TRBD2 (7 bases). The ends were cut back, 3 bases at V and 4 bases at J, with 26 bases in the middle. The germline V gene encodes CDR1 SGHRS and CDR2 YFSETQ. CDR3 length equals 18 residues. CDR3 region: CASSSWTSLGGPHYEQYF. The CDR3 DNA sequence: TGCGCCAGCAGCTCATGGACAAGCCTGGGGGGGCCGCATTACGAGCAGTACTTC.

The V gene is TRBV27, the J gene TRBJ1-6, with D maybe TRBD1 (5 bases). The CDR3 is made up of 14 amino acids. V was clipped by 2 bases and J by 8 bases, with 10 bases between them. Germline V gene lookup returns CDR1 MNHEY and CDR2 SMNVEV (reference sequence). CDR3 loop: CASSLKDTYSPLHF. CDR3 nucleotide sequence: TGTGCCAGCAGTTTAAAGGACACCTATTCACCCCTCCACTTT.

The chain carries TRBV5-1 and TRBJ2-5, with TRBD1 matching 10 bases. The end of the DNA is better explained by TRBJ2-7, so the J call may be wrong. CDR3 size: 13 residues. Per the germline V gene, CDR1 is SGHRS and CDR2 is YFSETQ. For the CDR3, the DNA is TGCGCCAGCAGCCCTGGACAGGGGGACGAGCAGTACTTC. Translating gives CASSPGQGDEQYF.

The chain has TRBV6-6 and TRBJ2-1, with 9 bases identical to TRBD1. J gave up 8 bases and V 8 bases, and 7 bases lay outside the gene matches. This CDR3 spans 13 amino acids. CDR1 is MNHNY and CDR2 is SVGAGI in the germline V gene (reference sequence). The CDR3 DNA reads TGTGCCAGCGAAGACAGGGGGAAGGATGAGCAGTTCTTC. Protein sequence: CASEDRGKDEQFF.

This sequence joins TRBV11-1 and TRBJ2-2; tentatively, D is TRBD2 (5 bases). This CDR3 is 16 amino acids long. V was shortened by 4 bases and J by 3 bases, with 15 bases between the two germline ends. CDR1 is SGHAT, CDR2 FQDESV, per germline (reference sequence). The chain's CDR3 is CASSSSLDYHTGELFF. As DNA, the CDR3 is TGTGCCAGCAGCTCCAGCCTCGACTACCACACCGGGGAGCTGTTTTTT.

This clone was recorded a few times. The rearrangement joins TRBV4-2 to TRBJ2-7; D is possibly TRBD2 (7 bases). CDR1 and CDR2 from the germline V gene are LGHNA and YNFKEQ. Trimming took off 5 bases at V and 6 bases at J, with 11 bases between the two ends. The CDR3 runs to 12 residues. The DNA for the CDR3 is TGTGCCAGCAGCTTAGGGGGGGGCGAGCAGTACTTC. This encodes CASSLGGGEQYF.